This TCR beta chain was recorded in a study of molecular identifiers for immune sequencing clone quantification (dated by TCRdb to 2016 to 2019). In the study overall: For a replicate experiment, RNA from around 20,000 or 100,000 naive CD8 T cells was divided into five aliquots, of which four were sequenced. CD8 T cells were used in a methods study to benchmark molecular-identifier clustering-based TCR repertoire sequencing (MIDCIRS) and TCR RNA copy counting. Summary of the overall study and its limitations: The naive libraries included spiked-in Jurkat TCR RNA (about nine copies' worth), and this RNA is not part of the donor repertoire. In CMV-specific effector cells, over 99% of molecules were held by clones above 20 RNA copies, whereas under 1% of molecules were held by such clones in naive cells. Modeling gave around 3.3 recovered TCR RNA copies per cell versus 7.5 to 10 by digital PCR, implying about 30% capture efficiency. When barcode sub-clustering was not used, chimeric consensus sequences inflated TCR diversity, with chimeras reaching as high as 47%. Highly expanded clone sizes could be underestimated because identical TCR molecules may share a barcode. A single cell's worth of spiked-in Jurkat TCR RNA was reported detectable even among about 1.1 million naive CD8 T cells.

This clonotype has more than one count but fewer than ten. The antigen it recognizes is unknown. Per-nucleotide qualities are absent, and no much larger clonotype sits a single base away. Libraries of naive CD8 T cells were generated from roughly 21,000 to 960,000 sorted cells, with 10%, 30% or 50% of the purified RNA used. Naive CD8 T cells, defined as CD8+CD4-CCR7+CD45RA+, were FACS-sorted into RLT Plus buffer on a BD FACSAria II. To test detection sensitivity, Jurkat RNA equivalent to ten TCR copies was spiked into samples of about 19,000-1,100,000 naive CD8 T cells. Enrichment of CD8 T cells was performed with RosetteSep CD8+ T Cell Enrichment Cocktail and Ficoll-Paque, after which ACK red cell lysis was carried out. The germline V gene encodes CDR1 MNHEY and CDR2 SVGEGT. V and J lose 6 bases and 2 bases, and a span of 17 bases separates them. The CDR3 runs 16 residues from the cysteine to the phenylalanine. Kept here is only the CDR3 DNA, which spans 48 bases and is read in frame from base 1.

Library construction relied on PCR. Sequencing took place on an Illumina HiSeq 4000. Bulk TCR libraries were generated as previously described, with the TCR primers listed in Table S5 used. The Qiagen AllPrep DNA/RNA kit was used to purify total RNA. Reads from multiple sequencing runs of the same library were pooled before analysis. In the original analysis: Reads were retained only if their TCR constant sequence matched exactly, and those retained reads were trimmed to 150 nt and grouped according to their 12-nt molecular barcodes. Reads within each barcode group were sub-clustered using a 15% Levenshtein threshold, and quality-weighted consensus sequences were constructed for each RNA molecule. Non-functional sequences were filtered out, along with any lower-count sequence sitting one edit away from another sequence. Barcode sub-clusters with fewer than 20% of the maximum read count were removed, based on fitting two negative binomial distributions. The public reads were reprocessed in TCRdb via fastp at Q25 and MiXCR, keeping in-frame beta chains. Every distinct CDR3 protein forms one entry, paired with its most common genes and DNA. TCRdb, rather than the study authors, made the V and J calls. The sample table shows about 65,000 distinct CDR3 sequences, and roughly 20% are seen once. Roughly 1.6% of the sample is held by the ten biggest clonotypes.

Sequenced sample: naive CD8+ T cells from blood, with Jurkat cell RNA spiked in. Explained via the paper, the cell subset or site label denotes: FACS-sorted CD8+CD4-CCR7+CD45RA+ naive T cells. The V gene is TRBV6-2 or TRBV6-3 and the J gene is TRBJ2-1; the D gene is perhaps TRBD2, on 6 matching bases. The clonotype originates from a human donor in good health. Some libraries in this study had Jurkat cell RNA spiked in. Read as DNA, the sequence is TGTGCCAGCAGCCGCGGGACTGGTAGCGCCTACAATGAGCAGTTCTTC. Its translation is CASSRGTGSAYNEQFF.